This passage covers 8 T cell receptor beta chains from one sample sequenced in a study of T cells after yellow fever vaccination. Each CDR3 protein gets one entry after TCRdb re-called the 5' RACE reads with MiXCR. The profile covers approximately 450,000 distinct CDR3 sequences, with around 19% appearing a single time and around 17% taken by the ten largest. Sequences were derived from PBMCs, sampled before the yellow fever booster vaccination. The receptors shown here come from a young man who received the YFV17D yellow fever vaccine.

There are a few counts of this clonotype. This chain joins TRBV5-1 and TRBJ1-1; D not certain. Trimming took off 2 bases at V and 5 bases at J, with 13 bases between the two ends. Germline CDR1 reads SGHRS; CDR2 reads YFSETQ. The CDR3 is made up of 14 amino acids. In DNA, the CDR3 is TGCGCCAGCAGCTTCGGACGGGAGGAGACTGAAGCTTTCTTT. This codes for CASSFGREETEAFF.

A few counts support this clonotype. The rearrangement uses TRBV4-1 and TRBJ2-2; 9 bases fit TRBD1. V gave up 4 bases and J gave up 7 bases; unmatched junction bases: 7. Germline loops: CDR1 MGHRA, CDR2 YSYEKL. The CDR3 is 15 amino acids. The CDR3 loop reads CASSPRTGVDGELFF. CDR3 DNA sequence: TGCGCCAGCAGCCCGCGGACAGGGGTTGACGGGGAGCTGTTTTTT.

The CDR3, as DNA: TGTGCCAGCACCCCTTCCGGAGATACGCAGTATTTT. Translating gives CASTPSGDTQYF. The chain carries TRBV6-2 or TRBV6-3 and TRBJ2-3; no definite D call. CDR3 length equals 12 residues. Deletions cut 7 bases from V and 5 bases from J, with 10 bases between. Germline V gene sequence: CDR1 MNHEY, CDR2 SVGEGT.

The chain carries TRBV20-1 and TRBJ1-4, with 7 positions matching TRBD1. After removal of 5 bases from V and 2 bases from J, the junction contained 2 bases not matched to a gene. CDR1 is DFQATT and CDR2 is SNEGSKA in the germline V gene (reference sequence). CDR3 length: 13 residues. CDR3 DNA: TGCAGTGCTGGACAGGCGACTAATGAAAAACTGTTTTTT. Translated, it gives CSAGQATNEKLFF.

This chain links TRBV12-3 or TRBV12-4 with TRBJ1-2; 7 positions match TRBD1. The trim removed 6 bases at V and 2 bases at J, leaving 6 bases unmatched. CDR3 length: 14 amino acids. CDR3 DNA sequence: TGTGCCAGCAGACACGGGACAGTAAACTATGGCTACACCTTC. This encodes CASRHGTVNYGYTF.

The gene calls are TRBV4-2 and TRBJ1-1; perhaps TRBD1 as D (6 bases). Deletions cut 0 bases from V and 2 bases from J, with 13 bases between. This CDR3 contains 16 residues. CDR1 and CDR2 (germline): LGHNA, YNFKEQ. This CDR3 is CASSQDVPGVNTEAFF. In DNA, the CDR3 is TGTGCCAGCAGCCAAGACGTCCCAGGGGTCAACACTGAAGCTTTCTTT.

Only one count was recorded for this clonotype. The chain joins TRBV12-3 or TRBV12-4 to TRBJ1-1; D is uncertain. This CDR3 comprises 12 residues. Trimming pared 5 bases from V and 7 bases from J, leaving 11 bases between. The CDR3 spells CASSLRPGEAFF. For the CDR3, the DNA is TGTGCCAGCAGTCTGAGGCCGGGTGAAGCTTTCTTT.

This chain uses TRBV7-2 with TRBJ1-1; D not certain. V shed 3 bases and J shed 0 bases, with 11 bases lying between them. Germline V lookup: CDR1 SGHTA, CDR2 FQGNSA. This CDR3 is built from 15 residues. Here the CDR3 reads CASSFLPPMNTEAFF. As DNA, the CDR3 is TGTGCCAGCAGCTTTCTACCACCTATGAACACTGAAGCTTTCTTT.